Listed here is a single TCR beta chain. In the study's own analysis: Researchers report that nucleated cell counts were estimated from reference gene primer amplification. Only in-frame clones appear in the TCRdb table, and some are missing; sequencing was by immunoSEQ multiplex PCR. V, J and clone size are those of that table, while D and trimming were read from the DNA. This table has about 170,000 clones, 70% to 90% appearing once. The germline V gene encodes CDR1 MNHEY and CDR2 SMNVEV (reference sequence). This CDR3 is 21 amino acids long. The V gene end was trimmed by 0 bases and the J gene end by 0 bases; junction bases not matched to a gene: 14. The data originate from a study of blood T cell repertoires in COVID-19. Overall study: Samples representing acute and convalescent COVID-19 were sourced from the United States, Italy and Spain. PBMCs, B-cell-depleted T cells, or T cells were the source of the cDNA or gDNA that made up the material.

This sequence was found in a man aged 80 or over with COVID-19, enrolled during active disease. Sequencing was done on a sample of peripheral blood. The V call is TRBV27, the J call TRBJ2-6; 7 nucleotides align to TRBD1. The chain's CDR3 is CASSLSTPPGQIRSGANVLTF. CDR3 nucleotide sequence: TGTGCCAGCAGTTTATCGACACCCCCGGGACAGATCCGCTCTGGGGCCAACGTCCTGACTTTC. Full variable domain (outside the CDR3, taken from reference TRBV27 and TRBJ2-6): EAQVTQNPRYLITVTGKKLTVTCSQNMNHEYMSWYRQDPGLGLRQIYYSMNVEVTDKGDVPEGYKVSRKEKRNFPLILESPSPNQTSLYFCASSLSTPPGQIRSGANVLTFGAGSRLTVL.